This T cell receptor (beta chain) was sequenced for a study of vaccination and CD4 T cells after COVID-19 (dated by TCRdb to between 2021 and 2024). Turning to the overall study: Every convalescent patient had a positive nasal swab PCR test for SARS-CoV-2, with mild disease in under ten patients and severe disease in one. The convalescent cohort comprised six males and four females, including two Hispanic individuals, seven Caucasians, two Asians and one multiracial person. Participants got two doses of the Pfizer-BioNTech BNT162b2 vaccine (n=8) or two doses of the Moderna mRNA-1273 vaccine (n=2). Post-COVID blood samples from convalescent patients were collected a median of about 110 days after diagnosis, with a range of about 30 to 170 days. Post-vaccine blood samples were taken a median of about 72 days after the second vaccine dose, with a range of 14 to 241 days. For stimulating the cultures, overlapping spike peptide pools were used, derived from SARS-CoV-2 as well as from the common cold coronaviruses HCoV-NL63, HCoV-OC43 and HCoV-229E. As controls, cultures received a CEFX viral epitope pool (the positive control), an HIV-1 Nef peptide pool (the negative control), or no peptide at all. In under twelve COVID-19 convalescent patients and a few infection-naive healthy vaccine recipients, researchers compared the spike-specific CD4+ TCR repertoire from before mRNA vaccination with the repertoire from after. What the study reported, not specific to this receptor: Among convalescent patients, a median roughly 90% of the SARS-CoV-2-reactive clones seen after vaccination appeared only after vaccination, which suggests priming specific to the vaccine. Relatively few convalescent patients were included in the study, and early timepoints after natural infection were not analyzed. The median count of SARS-CoV-2-reactive clonotypes went up from around 20 after infection to a few dozen after vaccination, although the change was not significant. Of the vaccine-specific clones in convalescent patients, 304 of 307, or nearly all, reacted only to SARS-CoV-2 spike and did not cross-react with common cold coronaviruses.

The method behind the library was PCR. DNA from cultured CD4+ T cells was subjected to TCR sequencing with the Oncomine TCR Beta short-read assay at the Johns Hopkins FTIC core. The QIAamp micro DNA kit was used to extract genomic DNA from the cultured CD4+ T cells. Oncomine TCR Beta libraries from cultured CD4+ T cells were pooled with unique dual indexes and sequenced on an Illumina iSeq 100. Per the authors' processing: Non-productive sequences were removed, and CDR3s not starting with C, not ending with F or W, or shorter than 7 amino acids were discarded. Antigen-specific clonotypes were identified with the MANAFEST web application by comparing peptide-stimulated wells with reference and other culture wells. To be called positive, a clone needed an FDR below 0.05, an odds ratio above 5, and a productive frequency above 0.1% in at least two of three replicate wells. Cross-reactive clonotypes were defined as significantly expanded in both SARS-CoV-2 spike wells and at least one common cold coronavirus spike condition. Levenshtein distances (stringdist) and unrooted phylogenetic trees (ape) in R version 3.6.1 were used to assess CDR3 homology. TCRdb cleaned the public reads at Q25 with fastp, built clones with MiXCR and kept in-frame beta chains. Every entry covers one CDR3 protein and lists the most common genes and DNA from its rows. TCRdb, rather than the study authors, made the V and J calls. This sample comprises over 10,000 distinct CDR3 sequences, roughly 45% of them detected only once. The leading ten clones occupy less than 9% of the sample.

As to this clonotype: Its recognized antigen is unknown. It has no much larger one-base neighbor in the sample; base qualities were not kept.

Trimming removed 3 bases from V and 3 bases from J, leaving 16 bases between the germline ends. The germline V gene provides CDR1 KGHDR and CDR2 SFDVKD. Measured from the cysteine to the phenylalanine, the CDR3 is 16 residues long. Only CDR3 DNA is held: 48 bases, read in frame from base 1. The treatment or condition label for this specimen denotes: 10-day PBMC culture with coronavirus spike peptide pools or control peptides (ViraFEST assay). The ViraFEST assay was used in the study, in which antigen-specific T cells were expanded with peptide pools and expanded clonotypes were subsequently identified by TCR sequencing. The convalescent patients' positive SARS-CoV-2 PCR tests were from March to December 2020, which was before the Alpha, Beta and Delta variants emerged in the United States. Each well held fewer than 2.5 million PBMCs cultured with 10 ug/ml peptide pools in IMDM containing approximately 5% human AB serum and about 10 IU/ml IL-2. On days 3 and 7, half of the culture medium was replaced with fresh IL-2-containing medium. After 10 to 11 days of culture, CD4+ T cells were isolated by negative selection with the EasySep CD4+ T cell isolation kit. PBMCs were separated from whole blood using Ficoll-Paque Plus gradient centrifugation and then either used fresh or cryopreserved at -140C. Triplicate wells were generally used for each culture condition.

The chain is made from TRBV24-1 and TRBJ1-1; no D gene is confidently identified. Sample: CD4+ T cells from blood, cultured in vitro, taken after SARS-CoV-2 vaccination. This clonotype was sampled from a human donor who had recovered from COVID-19. Read as DNA, the sequence is TGTGCCACCAGTGATGCTTATCTGAAGAGCGACACTGAAGCTTTCTTT. Translated, it gives CATSDAYLKSDTEAFF.